These 17 T cell receptor beta chains came from one sample sequenced in a study of PD-1 blockade in classical Hodgkin lymphoma. After autologous stem cell transplantation all patients relapsed, and prior brentuximab vedotin exposure differed between cohorts. TCRdb's copy holds only in-frame clones and misses some; the assay was immunoSEQ multiplex PCR. The table shows about 12,000 clones, with about four fifths occurring only once. Sample: peripheral blood mononuclear cells (PBMCs), taken at baseline. These receptors came from a human donor with classical Hodgkin lymphoma.

Concerning this clone: Within the sample, other DNA sequences also encode this same CDR3. The chain combines TRBV6-6 with TRBJ1-1, with a weak D call TRBD1 (5 bases). Trimming pared 0 bases from V and 3 bases from J, leaving 5 bases between. The CDR3 length is 13 residues. From germline, CDR1 is MNHNY and CDR2 SVGAGI (reference sequence). Here the CDR3 reads CASSYSQDTEAFF. CDR3 nucleotides: TGTGCCAGCAGTTACTCACAGGACACTGAAGCTTTCTTT.

V gene TRBV27 combines with J gene TRBJ1-6; perhaps TRBD1 as D (5 bases). The CDR3 runs to 18 residues. Germline CDR1 is MNHEY and CDR2 is SMNVEV (reference sequence). V lost 1 base to trimming and J lost 0 bases, with 13 bases between them. The CDR3 sequence is CASSLYGADSSYNSPLHF. Here the CDR3 DNA reads TGTGCCAGCAGTTTATACGGGGCAGACAGCTCCTATAATTCACCCCTCCACTTT.

The chain carries TRBV21-1 and TRBJ1-1; the D segment call TRBD1 is taken from the table without a DNA check. TRBV21-1 is described as a pseudogene. The CDR3 is 12 residues long. Here the CDR3 reads CASSKAVWAAFF. The CDR3 nucleotides are TGTGCCAGCAGCAAAGCTGTCTGGGCTGCTTTCTTT.

This chain links TRBV25-1 with TRBJ2-5, with 7 bases aligning to TRBD2. Trimming took 3 bases from V and 3 from J; bases not matched to a gene: 1. The CDR3 totals 13 residues. The germline gives CDR1 MGHDK, CDR2 SYGVNS. The DNA of the CDR3 is TGTGCCAGCAGTGATGGGGGGGAAGAGACCCAGTACTTC. Translation gives CASSDGGEETQYF.

This clone appeared a single time. Germline and junction disagree at one end, which may indicate a read error. Distinct nucleotide sequences in the sample also encode this CDR3. The chain has TRBV11-2 and TRBJ2-7; D is possibly TRBD1 (5 bases). This CDR3 comprises 14 residues. From germline, CDR1 is SGHAT and CDR2 FQNNGV. CDR3 bases: TGCGCCAGCAGCCAAGATTTAGGGGCCTACGAGCAGTACTTC. Its translation: CASSQDLGAYEQYF.

The V gene is TRBV5-1, the J gene TRBJ2-7; 11 positions agree with TRBD2. CDR3 size: 13 residues. Per the germline V gene, CDR1 is SGHRS and CDR2 is YFSETQ. J lost 11 bases, V lost 0 bases, and 4 bases had no gene match. The CDR3 bases are TGCGCCAGCAGCTTGGTGTCTAGCGGGAGGAAGTACTTC. Its protein is CASSLVSSGRKYF.

The chain employs TRBV19 and TRBJ2-5; a weak D match, TRBD2 (5 bases). The CDR3 is 16 residues long. From germline, CDR1 is LNHDA and CDR2 SQIVND (reference sequence). V was clipped by 3 bases and J by 0 bases, with 14 bases between them. CDR3 sequence: CASSMRAGIYQETQYF. In DNA, the CDR3 is TGTGCCAGTAGTATGAGGGCAGGTATATACCAAGAGACCCAGTACTTC.

The rearrangement links TRBV14 to TRBJ2-1; tentatively, D is TRBD1 or TRBD2 (6 bases each). V was shortened by 0 bases and J by 5 bases, with 14 bases between the two germline ends. The germline V gene has CDR1 SGHDN and CDR2 FVKESK. The CDR3 sequence is 16 residues long. The CDR3 sequence is CASSQEGGLANNEQFF. CDR3 sequence (DNA): TGTGCCAGCAGCCAAGAAGGGGGGCTGGCGAACAATGAGCAGTTCTTC.

V and J are TRBV28 and TRBJ1-2; the match to TRBD1 covers 11 bases. J was trimmed by 0 bases and V by 6 bases; bases with no gene match: 9. CDR3 length: 17 amino acids. The germline V gene has CDR1 MDHEN and CDR2 SYDVKM. CDR3 nucleotides: TGTGCCAGCAGCTTAGGACAGGGGGCGTCAACTAACTATGGCTACACCTTC. This sequence encodes CASSLGQGASTNYGYTF.

The V gene is TRBV12-5, the J gene TRBJ2-7; 11 bases match TRBD1. V shed 5 bases and J 1 base; nucleotides not matched to a gene: 4. This CDR3 has 15 amino acids. The V gene's germline CDR1 is LGHNT and CDR2 FRNRAP. The CDR3: CASGHGQGASYEQYF. CDR3 nucleotide sequence: TGTGCTAGTGGTCACGGACAGGGGGCATCCTACGAGCAGTACTTC.

The V call is TRBV7-2, the J call TRBJ2-7; a weak D match, TRBD2 (6 bases). The CDR3 runs to 15 residues. Trimming shortened V by 3 bases and J by 2 bases, and 14 bases separated the two germline ends. CDR1 SGHTA and CDR2 FQGNSA come from the germline V gene. The CDR3 DNA is TGTGCCAGCAGCTTTGAGTTCGGACTACCCTACGAGCAGTACTTC. Its translation: CASSFEFGLPYEQYF.

The table lists this clone with a count of one. The rearrangement links TRBV15 to TRBJ1-4, with unresolved D. V gave up 0 bases and J gave up 5 bases, with 7 bases separating them. From germline, CDR1 is LNHNV and CDR2 YYDKDF (reference sequence). The CDR3 has 14 residues. CDR3: CATSRDSGNEKLFF. The CDR3 DNA follows: TGTGCCACCAGCAGAGATTCCGGGAATGAAAAACTGTTTTTT.

This chain links TRBV7-2 with TRBJ2-1, with a tentative D call TRBD1 (6 bases). Germline loops: CDR1 SGHTA, CDR2 FQGNSA. The CDR3 consists of 15 residues. V was shortened by 2 bases and J by 5 bases, with 13 bases between the two germline ends. CDR3 in amino acids: CASSLQRGWDNEQFF. Written as DNA, the CDR3 is TGTGCCAGCAGCTTACAGAGGGGGTGGGACAATGAGCAGTTCTTC.

The chain combines TRBV6-5 with TRBJ1-6; TRBD1 matches 10 bases. V was pared by 6 bases and J by 9 bases, with 8 bases of the junction left unmatched. CDR3 length: 15 residues. CDR1 and CDR2 from the germline V gene are MNHEY and SVGAGI. The DNA for the CDR3 is TGTGCCAGCAGATCCGGGACAGGGGTAGGTTCACCCCTCCACTTT. Its protein is CASRSGTGVGSPLHF.

This clone was seen a handful of times. V usage is TRBV7-9 and J usage is TRBJ1-2; TRBD1 matches at 8 bases. V shed 4 bases and J 4 bases; nucleotides not matched to a gene: 5. Germline CDR1 reads SEHNR; CDR2 reads FQNEAQ (reference sequence). The CDR3 spans 14 residues. The CDR3 is CASSSTGVAYGYTF. The CDR3 DNA follows: TGTGCCAGCAGCTCGACAGGGGTGGCCTATGGCTACACCTTC. Full variable domain (remainder filled in from reference TRBV7-9 and TRBJ1-2): DTGVSQNPRHKITKRGQNVTFRCDPISEHNRLYWYRQTLGQGPEFLTYFQNEAQLEKSRLLSDRFSAERPKGSFSTLEIQRTEQGDSAMYLCASSSTGVAYGYTFGSGTRLTVV.

In this sample, this clone turned up a few times. This rearrangement joins TRBV13 to TRBJ1-3, with no clear D. V shed 0 bases and J shed 0 bases, with 12 bases lying between them. Germline lookup yields CDR1 PRHDT and CDR2 FYEKMQ (reference sequence). This CDR3 region has 17 residues. CDR3 nucleotide sequence: TGTGCCAGCAGCTTAGGGGACGGTCCGAGCTCTGGAAACACCATATATTTT. It is translated as CASSLGDGPSSGNTIYF. Supplemented by reference TRBV13 and TRBJ1-3, the full variable domain reads AAGVIQSPRHLIKEKRETATLKCYPIPRHDTVYWYQQGPGQDPQFLISFYEKMQSDKGSIPDRFSAQQFSDYHSELNMSSLELGDSALYFCASSLGDGPSSGNTIYFGEGSWLTVV.

The chain recombines TRBV19 with TRBJ2-5, with 8 bases that match TRBD1. Germline trimming cut 3 bases from V and 2 bases from J; bases unmatched to any gene: 5. The CDR3 length is 15 residues. The germline V gene encodes CDR1 LNHDA and CDR2 SQIVND (reference sequence). In nucleotides, the CDR3 is TGTGCCAGTAGTATTCTTGGACAGGGACAAGAGACCCAGTACTTC. Its translation: CASSILGQGQETQYF.